This TCR beta chain was documented in a study of graft-versus-host responses after intestinal transplantation (dated by TCRdb to 2020 to 2022). Study-level background: Multivisceral, liver-intestinal, or isolated intestinal transplants were received by the recipients. Graft-versus-host and host-versus-graft alloreactive T cell clones were tracked in the graft, circulation and bone marrow after intestinal transplantation using bulk TCR-beta CDR3 sequencing. Anti-thymocyte globulin induction was given to all recipients, followed by maintenance tacrolimus and steroids for two to four years. A cohort of some 24 intestinal transplant recipients, including one retransplant, was enrolled, and a few patients lacking pretransplant specimens were excluded. Samples from a few later patients were sequenced in-house on an Illumina MiSeq with MiXCR processing rather than by the commercial service. Alloreactive clones were identified by sequencing pre-transplant mixed lymphocyte reaction products and comparing them with unstimulated pre-transplant donor and recipient T cells. Donor T cell macrochimerism was defined as a peak of at least 4% donor T cells among recipient peripheral blood mononuclear cells.

What the study reported, not specific to this receptor: Peak levels of circulating GvH clones were associated with declines in HvG clones early after transplant. Patients with donor T cell macrochimerism had high GvH to HvG T cell clonal ratios in their allografts. GvH clones turned up in recipient bone marrow, with some appearing earlier in ileal mucosa or blood, a pattern consistent with an intestinal mucosal origin. The conclusions were limited by the relatively low number and heterogeneity of the intestinal transplant patients.

About this clone itself: It has no known antigen specificity. Base-call qualities are not available, and no considerably larger clone is one nucleotide away.

V is cut by 1 base and J by 6 bases, and the space between the germline ends is 4 bases. From the cysteine through the phenylalanine, the CDR3 covers 12 amino acids. The sequence is cut down to CDR3 DNA, 36 bases in frame from base 1. The germline V gene provides CDR1 MGHDK and CDR2 SYGVNS. Bone marrow was aspirated after transplant from the posterior iliac crest or another site chosen by the physician. To prepare the library, the immunoSEQ multiplex PCR assay was applied. For most patients, genomic DNA was subjected to high-throughput TCR-beta CDR3 sequencing by Adaptive Biotechnologies. Under the source paper's analysis protocol: Adaptive's ImmunoSEQ software supplied the TCR sequencing data for approximately 18 patients, while MiXCR and VDJtools were used to process a few other patients. CDR3 nucleotide sequences shared by donor and recipient were removed because the origin of these sequences could not be assigned. Alloreactive clones required at least 2-fold expansion over unstimulated cells and minimum CFSE-low frequency of 0.002% (template counts) or 0.001% (read counts). Mappable clones were those detected in sequenced pre-transplant spleen, lymph node, or MLR CFSE-low populations of the donor or recipient. Cumulative frequency of alloreactive clones was calculated as a percentage of all sequences weighted by copy number. TCRdb stores this immuneACCESS table with in-frame sequences only. Part of the clones is absent; in the studies checked, under half of the shortfall reflects unresolved V genes, and no reason is known for the rest. V, J and clone size reflect that table, while D and trimming were determined from the DNA. This sample lists around 15,000 clones; around 87% were detected once. The ten biggest clones cover 5.5% to 8.5% of the sample.

Here the chain combines TRBV25-1 and TRBJ2-1, with the D gene too uncertain to name. The sequencing here drew on bone marrow, taken just over 120 days after intestinal transplantation. The sequence came from a human patient who received an intestinal transplant, so some T cells may come from the graft donor. The CDR3 is CASSEFGNEQFF. The base sequence is TGTGCCAGCAGTGAATTTGGCAATGAGCAGTTCTTC.